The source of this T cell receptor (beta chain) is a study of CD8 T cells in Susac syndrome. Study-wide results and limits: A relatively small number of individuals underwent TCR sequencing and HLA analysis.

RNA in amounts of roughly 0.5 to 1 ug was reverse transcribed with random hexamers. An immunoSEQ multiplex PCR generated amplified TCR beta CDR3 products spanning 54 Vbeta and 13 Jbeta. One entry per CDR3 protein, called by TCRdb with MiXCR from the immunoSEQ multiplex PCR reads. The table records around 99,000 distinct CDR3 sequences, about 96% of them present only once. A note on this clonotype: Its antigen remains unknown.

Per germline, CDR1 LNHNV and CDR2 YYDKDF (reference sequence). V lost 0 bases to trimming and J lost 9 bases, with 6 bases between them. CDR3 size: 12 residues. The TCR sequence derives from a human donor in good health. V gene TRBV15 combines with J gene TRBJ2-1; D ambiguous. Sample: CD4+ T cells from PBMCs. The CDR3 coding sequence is TGTGCCACCAGCAGAGATATAGGTGAGCAGTTCTTC. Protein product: CATSRDIGEQFF.